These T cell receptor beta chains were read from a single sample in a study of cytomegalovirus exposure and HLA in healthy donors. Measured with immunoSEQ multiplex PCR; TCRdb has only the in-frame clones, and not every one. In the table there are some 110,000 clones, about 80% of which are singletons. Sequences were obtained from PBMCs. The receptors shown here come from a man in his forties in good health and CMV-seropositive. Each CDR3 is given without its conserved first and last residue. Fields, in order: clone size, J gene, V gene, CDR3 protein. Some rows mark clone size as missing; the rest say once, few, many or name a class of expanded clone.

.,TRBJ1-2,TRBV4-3,ASSLSGLGYT
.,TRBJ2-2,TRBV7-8,ASRSRGTENTGELF
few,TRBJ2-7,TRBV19,ASSYIPGLAGGSHEQY
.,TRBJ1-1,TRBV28,ASSPTGTSRGEAF
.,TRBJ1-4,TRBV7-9,ASSSTDRNEKLF
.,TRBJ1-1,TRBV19,ASSIDTEAF
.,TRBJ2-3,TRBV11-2,ASSLKRTDTQY
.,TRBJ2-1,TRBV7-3,ASSLDAAIYNEQF
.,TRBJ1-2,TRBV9,ASSPGTWDHGYT
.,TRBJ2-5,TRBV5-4,ASSLEGQQGETQY
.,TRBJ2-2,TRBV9,ASSWASGSPGELF
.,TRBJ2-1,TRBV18,ASSLNPGQGYNEQF
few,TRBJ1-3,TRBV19,ASSGGGAGNTIY
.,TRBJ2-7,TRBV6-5,ASSYVGREF
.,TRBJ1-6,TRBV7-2,ASSLAPGQGADRSYNSPLH
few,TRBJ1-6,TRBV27,ASSLQGALYNSPLH
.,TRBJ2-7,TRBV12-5,ASGTGYEQY
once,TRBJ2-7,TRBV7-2,ASSFQQGASYEQY
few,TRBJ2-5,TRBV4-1,ASSQEEQYQETQY
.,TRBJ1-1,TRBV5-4,ASSLGGALTEAF
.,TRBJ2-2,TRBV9,ASSVGDSRPGELF
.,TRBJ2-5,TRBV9,ASSEGLAAEETQY
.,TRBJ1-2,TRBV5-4,ASSHQQGDYGYT
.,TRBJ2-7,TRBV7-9,SSSYGGAYEQY
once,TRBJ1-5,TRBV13,ASSQEGASNQPQH
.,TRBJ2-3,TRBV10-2,ASTTSGISTDTQY
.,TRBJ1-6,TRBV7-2,ASSLDMGALNSPLH
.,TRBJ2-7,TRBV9,ASSVRAGGAYEQY
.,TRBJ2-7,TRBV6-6,ASRDRLDEQY
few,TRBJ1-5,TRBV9,ASGGGGLQPQH
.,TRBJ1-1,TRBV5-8,ASSLAPVRGTEAF
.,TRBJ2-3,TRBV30,AWSGASGAPDTQY
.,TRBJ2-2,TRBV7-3,ASRSGHTGELF
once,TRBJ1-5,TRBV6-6,ASALLGASNQPQH
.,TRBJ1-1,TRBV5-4,ASSLIRGGNTEAF
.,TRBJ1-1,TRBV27,ASSYTENTEAF
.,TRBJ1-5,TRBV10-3,AISESGGQAGQPQH
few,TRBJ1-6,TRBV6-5,ASSITKRVTLH
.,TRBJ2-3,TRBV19,ASSTRTSGSKDTQY
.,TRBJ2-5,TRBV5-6,ASSLAGRRETQY
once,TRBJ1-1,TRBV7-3,ASSLNRRGPDTEAF
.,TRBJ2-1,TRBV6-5,ASSRGQKDNEQF
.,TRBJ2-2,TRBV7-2,ASSLLNNAGELF
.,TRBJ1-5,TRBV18,ASSPPGKGPSNQPQH
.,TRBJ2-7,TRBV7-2,ASSIRQGFSYEQY
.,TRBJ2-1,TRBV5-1,ASSSVAGSSYNEQF
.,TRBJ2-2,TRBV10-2,ASSDRGSGELF
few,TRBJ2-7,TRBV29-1,SVTGGVSYEQY
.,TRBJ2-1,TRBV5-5,ASRLAGGRGNEQF
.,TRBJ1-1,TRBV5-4,ASSQGQNTEAF
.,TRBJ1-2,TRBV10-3,AISGPGQSASNYGYT
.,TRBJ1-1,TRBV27,ASRLTGGTEAF
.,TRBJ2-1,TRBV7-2,ASSPGASGRRGSYNEQF
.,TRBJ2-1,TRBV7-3,ASSGTSGGKQF
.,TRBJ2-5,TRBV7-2,ASRPRLAGEETQY
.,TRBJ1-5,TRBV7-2,ASSLGLGNQPQH
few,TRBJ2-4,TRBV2,ASSPGHPRLAKNSQY
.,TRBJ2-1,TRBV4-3,ASSQDQWLAGAGEQF
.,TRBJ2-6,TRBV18,ASSPDRAGANGLT